These 5 T cell receptor beta chains share one sample of origin, sequenced in a study of CD8+CD57+ T cells in acquired aplastic anemia. All patients picked for sequencing had shown, by flow cytometry, an expansion of CD8+CD57+ cells. The use of genomic DNA as template underpinned the TCR beta VDJ and CDR3 profiling. TCRdb redid the calling of the reads with MiXCR, one entry per CDR3 protein. The sample has more than 45,000 distinct CDR3 sequences, approximately 50% seen once. The sample comprised sorted CD4+, CD8+, or CD8+CD57+ T cells (not recorded which) from PBMCs. The receptors here all came from a human donor with aplastic anemia.

This clonotype was counted only a few times. V usage is TRBV20-1 and J usage is TRBJ2-5; 9 bases agree with TRBD2. Germline trimming cut 2 bases from V and 4 bases from J; bases unmatched to any gene: 5. The CDR3 covers 14 residues. CDR1 and CDR2 from the germline V gene are DFQATT and SNEGSKA (reference sequence). The CDR3 reads CSARPRGGLETQYF. CDR3 sequence (DNA): TGCAGTGCTAGACCGCGGGGGGGCCTAGAGACCCAGTACTTC.

This clonotype was observed a few times. A junction end diverges from the germline sequence, so it may reflect a read error. The chain uses TRBV11-2 and TRBJ2-2; 8 bases fit TRBD2. This CDR3 contains 18 residues. Per germline, CDR1 SGHAT and CDR2 FQNNGV. The chain's CDR3 is CAGSLPLTGGPGTGELFF. The CDR3 bases are TGTGCCGGCAGCTTACCTCTAACGGGGGGGCCTGGGACCGGGGAGCTGTTTTTT. Looking up the rest from reference TRBV11-2 and TRBJ2-2 gives the full variable domain: EAGVAQSPRYKIIEKRQSVAFWCNPISGHATLYWYQQILGQGPKLLIQFQNNGVVDDSQLPKDRFSAERLKGVDSTLKIQPAKLEDSAVYLCAGSLPLTGGPGTGELFFGEGSRLTVL.

Only one count was recorded for this clonotype. The chain links TRBV29-1 to TRBJ1-1; D uncertain. The V end lost 7 bases, the J end lost 1 base, and 7 bases lay between the germline ends. This CDR3 is 11 amino acids long. The germline V gene has CDR1 SQVTM and CDR2 ANQGSEA. In DNA, the CDR3 is TGCAGCGCTAACAAGAACACTGAAGCTTTCTTT. Protein product: CSANKNTEAFF.

The CDR3 sequence: CASSVDPSGTYEQYF. The CDR3 DNA reads as TGTGCCAGCAGTGTCGATCCTAGCGGGACCTACGAGCAGTACTTC. The chain employs TRBV6-4 and TRBJ2-7; 9 bases align to TRBD2. Germline CDR1 and CDR2: MRHNA and SNTAGT. The CDR3 extends over 15 amino acids. V shed 4 bases, J shed 2 bases, and the junction held 6 bases outside the gene matches.

This clonotype was detected ten times or more. A much larger clone differs from this one at a single base, so this may be a read error. V is TRBV11-2 and J is TRBJ2-3; 13 bases map to TRBD2. CDR1 SGHAT and CDR2 FQNNGV come from the germline V gene. The CDR3 contains 15 residues. The CDR3, as DNA: TGTTCCAGCAGCTTAGAGACTAGCGGGGGGAATGCGCAGTATTTT. This translates into CSSSLETSGGNAQYF.